The 15 T cell receptor beta chains below come from one sample, sequenced in a study of T cell responses to AZD1222 COVID-19 vaccine. The repertoire was sequenced with immunoSEQ multiplex PCR; TCRdb's copy has only in-frame clones and lacks some. The sample includes 100,000 to 150,000 clones, about 90% of them seen just once. Here the sequenced sample was peripheral blood, taken on day 0 of AZD1222 vaccination. Receptor source: an adult in good health.

V is TRBV5-1 and J is TRBJ2-3; D is perhaps TRBD1 (8 bases). The CDR3 extends over 14 amino acids. Germline assignment: CDR1 SGHRS and CDR2 YFSETQ. Trimming took 4 bases from V and 6 from J, leaving 15 bases between them. The CDR3 sequence is CASSDTGGDDTQYF. The DNA for the CDR3 is TGCGCCAGCAGCGACACAGGGGGGGACGATACGCAGTATTTT.

The DNA of the CDR3 is TGTGCCAGCAGTTTCCCAAATCAGCCCCAGCATTTT. It is translated as CASSFPNQPQHF. The chain joins TRBV27 to TRBJ1-5, with D uncertain. The CDR3 consists of 12 residues. The germline CDR1 and CDR2 sequences are MNHEY and SMNVEV (reference sequence). V was pared by 3 bases and J by 4 bases, with 4 bases between.

The chain links TRBV7-8 to TRBJ1-6; tentative D call: TRBD1 (6 bases). Between the trimmed V and J ends, which lost 0 bases and 10 bases, there was a span of 13 bases. Germline V gene sequence: CDR1 SGHVS, CDR2 FQNEAQ. This CDR3 has 15 residues. The CDR3 bases are TGTGCCAGCAGCTTAGCCAGGGGCGGTCAATCACCCCTCCACTTT. Its protein product is CASSLARGGQSPLHF.

This clone was seen only once. This chain links TRBV6-5 with TRBJ2-1, with 9 nucleotides matching TRBD1. Germline assignment: CDR1 MNHEY and CDR2 SVGAGI. The J segment lost 11 bases and the V segment lost 2 bases, leaving 7 bases of the junction unmatched. This CDR3 spans 14 amino acids. For the CDR3, the DNA is TGTGCCAGCAGTTACCGGACAGGGGCGACCAAGCAGTTCTTC. This codes for CASSYRTGATKQFF.

The V and J genes are TRBV27 and TRBJ2-2; TRBD2 matches at 8 bases. CDR3 length: 16 residues. Germline assignment: CDR1 MNHEY and CDR2 SMNVEV (reference sequence). With 2 bases clipped from V and 0 bases from J, the junction kept 2 bases outside the gene matches. CDR3 in amino acids: CASSLDSGANTGELFF. The CDR3 DNA reads as TGTGCCAGCAGTTTAGATAGCGGGGCGAACACCGGGGAGCTGTTTTTT.

V usage is TRBV6-5 and J usage is TRBJ2-1; D is perhaps TRBD1 or TRBD2 (6 bases each). Between the trimmed V and J ends, which lost 10 bases and 8 bases, there was a span of 24 bases. The CDR3 is 15 amino acids. The germline CDR1 and CDR2 sequences are MNHEY and SVGAGI. The CDR3: CATTASGLRGDEQFF. The CDR3 DNA follows: TGTGCCACCACGGCGAGCGGATTGAGGGGGGATGAGCAGTTCTTC.

J is TRBJ2-7 and V is TRBV7-9; D is unresolved. Germline loops: CDR1 SEHNR, CDR2 FQNEAQ (reference sequence). The length of the CDR3 is 12 residues. V was cut by 8 bases and J by 6 bases, with 14 bases left in between. The CDR3 nucleotides read TGTGCCAGCCAGGTGGGCGAGCTCGAGCAGTACTTC. Amino acids: CASQVGELEQYF.

DNA for the CDR3: TGTGCCAGCTCACCGGTCAGCCACGGGGGGCTCAGTACTGAAGCTTTCTTT. Amino acids: CASSPVSHGGLSTEAFF. V usage is TRBV18 and J usage is TRBJ1-1; D might be TRBD1 (6 bases). V was pared by 3 bases and J by 5 bases, with 22 bases between. CDR3 length: 17 amino acids. CDR1 is KGHSH and CDR2 is LQKENI in the germline V gene.

The chain links TRBV7-9 to TRBJ1-2; no reliable D call. Trimming took 0 bases from V and 3 from J, leaving 8 bases between them. Germline V gene sequence: CDR1 SEHNR, CDR2 FQNEAQ (reference sequence). The CDR3 length is 14 residues. CDR3 sequence: CASSLAGGDYGYTF. The CDR3, as DNA: TGTGCCAGCAGCTTAGCAGGTGGGGACTATGGCTACACCTTC.

The V call is TRBV6-1, the J call TRBJ1-5; D gene unclear. V gave up 3 bases and J gave up 0 bases, with 6 bases separating them. CDR3 size: 14 residues. Germline CDR1 MNHNS, CDR2 SASEGT. CDR3 protein: CASSDTSSNQPQHF. For the CDR3, the DNA is TGTGCCAGCAGTGATACGAGTAGCAATCAGCCCCAGCATTTT.

The gene calls are TRBV28 and TRBJ1-2; D call uncertain. The V gene lost 5 bases and the J gene lost 0 bases, with 10 bases spanning the gap. There are 14 residues in the CDR3. The germline V gene encodes CDR1 MDHEN and CDR2 SYDVKM. CDR3 bases: TGTGCCAGCAGTGCGACTCCCCCTAACTATGGCTACACCTTC. It specifies CASSATPPNYGYTF.

The chain recombines TRBV10-3 with TRBJ2-5; D is uncertain. The CDR3 covers 15 residues. The germline CDR1 and CDR2 sequences are ENHRY and SYGVKD. V lost 8 bases, J lost 1 base, and 17 bases lay in between. The chain's CDR3 is CAIGSKAQTQETQYF. The CDR3 nucleotides are TGTGCCATCGGTTCCAAGGCACAAACCCAAGAGACCCAGTACTTC.

This rearrangement joins TRBV12-5 to TRBJ1-5; D remains unclear. V was clipped by 5 bases and J by 3 bases, with 2 bases between them. The CDR3 length is 11 residues. Germline-derived CDR1 and CDR2 are LGHNT and FRNRAP. Here the CDR3 reads CASGTNQPQHF. CDR3 bases: TGTGCTAGTGGTACCAATCAGCCCCAGCATTTT.

The chain employs TRBV4-1 and TRBJ2-7; no clear D. There are 14 residues in the CDR3. V was shortened by 1 base and J by 1 base, with 8 bases between the two germline ends. Germline CDR1 and CDR2: MGHRA and YSYEKL. In DNA form, the CDR3 reads TGCGCCAGCAGCCAAGGAGAACATTCCTACGAGCAGTACTTC. As protein: CASSQGEHSYEQYF.

The V gene is TRBV5-1, the J gene TRBJ1-4; D is perhaps TRBD1 (5 bases). V lost 4 bases, J lost 0 bases, and 7 bases lay in between. CDR1 is SGHRS and CDR2 is YFSETQ in the germline V gene. The CDR3 spans 14 residues. In DNA, the CDR3 is TGCGCCAGCAGCCCAGGGTCAACTAATGAAAAACTGTTTTTT. Amino acid sequence: CASSPGSTNEKLFF.